Following are 20 T cell receptor beta chains from one sample sequenced in a study of glioma-infiltrating T cells. The iRepertoire nested amplicon-rescue multiplex PCR amplified TCR alpha and beta CDR3s from RNA. TCRdb reprocessed the multiplex PCR reads via MiXCR and lists one record per CDR3 protein. The sample includes fewer than 500,000 distinct CDR3 sequences, roughly two fifths of them seen just once. The sample comprised glioma tissue, nonneoplastic brain tissue, or PBMCs (not recorded which). Receptors were obtained from a human donor with low-grade glioma or glioblastoma, undergoing nonglioma brain surgery, or in good health (not recorded which).

This clonotype was seen only once. V is TRBV5-4 and J is TRBJ2-4; D is uncertain. This CDR3 is 12 amino acids long. Trimming removed 4 bases at V and 7 bases at J, with 9 bases between. Germline V gene data show CDR1 as SGHNT and CDR2 as YYREEE (reference sequence). CDR3 amino acids: CASSRVENIQYF. The CDR3 nucleotides are TGTGCCAGCAGCCGAGTGGAGAACATTCAGTACTTC.

As for this clonotype: At one end, the junction sequence differs from germline, possibly due to a read error. DNA for the CDR3: TGTGCCATCAGTGACCCAGGGGTCCCCACCTCTGGGGCCAACGTCCTGACTTTC. It encodes CAISDPGVPTSGANVLTF. V is TRBV6-1 and J is TRBJ2-6, with D perhaps TRBD1 (6 bases). CDR1 is MNHNS and CDR2 is SASEGT in the germline V gene. The CDR3 spans 18 residues.

This clonotype was observed many times. The V and J genes are TRBV20-1 and TRBJ1-5, with D unclear. Germline V gene data show CDR1 as DFQATT and CDR2 as SNEGSKA (reference sequence). This CDR3 comprises 13 residues. Trimming took 4 bases from V and 3 from J, leaving 10 bases between them. CDR3 protein: CSANAVNNQPQHF. The CDR3 DNA sequence: TGCAGTGCTAACGCAGTCAACAATCAGCCCCAGCATTTT.

This clonotype has a count of ten or more. J is TRBJ1-1 and V is TRBV27; no clear D. Trimming took off 8 bases at V and 1 base at J, with 11 bases between the two ends. This CDR3 has 13 residues. Germline V gene sequence: CDR1 MNHEY, CDR2 SMNVEV (reference sequence). The CDR3 is CASRIGRNTEAFF. The DNA for the CDR3 is TGTGCCAGCCGAATCGGACGGAACACTGAAGCTTTCTTT.

In its sample, this clonotype was seen a few times. The rearrangement uses TRBV28 and TRBJ2-5, with D tentatively TRBD1 or TRBD2 (5 bases each). V was trimmed by 1 base and J by 6 bases, leaving 12 bases between them. The length of the CDR3 is 14 residues. Germline V gives CDR1 MDHEN, CDR2 SYDVKM. CDR3 amino acids: CASSLLRGGKTQYF. CDR3 nucleotide sequence: TGTGCCAGCAGTTTATTGAGGGGTGGGAAGACCCAGTACTTC.

As to this clonotype: Germline is not matched at one junction end, which may reflect a read error. The V and J genes are TRBV4-3 and TRBJ2-2; D uncertain. The length of the CDR3 is 15 residues. Germline CDR1 LGHNA, CDR2 YSLEER. The CDR3 nucleotides read TGCGCCAGCAGACAAGGAGAAACGGACACCGGGGAGCTGTTTTTT. It is translated as CASRQGETDTGELFF.

About this clonotype itself: A read error is possible here, since a much larger clone lies one base away. The chain employs TRBV6-6 and TRBJ2-1; no reliable D call. This CDR3 contains 16 residues. V was shortened by 0 bases and J by 10 bases, with 19 bases between the two germline ends. The germline V gene encodes CDR1 MNHNY and CDR2 SVGAGI (reference sequence). CDR3 region: CASSYSRGLSSYEQFF. In DNA form, the CDR3 reads TGTGCCAGCAGTTACTCGCGCGGCCTGAGCTCCTACGAGCAGTTCTTC.

The gene calls are TRBV6-2 or TRBV6-3 and TRBJ1-5, with D unresolved. Trimming left V 2 bases short and J 6 bases short, with 17 bases between. CDR3 size: 16 residues. CDR1 and CDR2 (germline): MNHEY, SVGEGT. The CDR3 region is CASSYDAFFSGQPQHF. The CDR3 DNA sequence: TGTGCCAGCAGTTACGATGCCTTTTTTAGCGGTCAGCCCCAGCATTTT.

This clonotype was picked up many times. This chain connects TRBV28 to TRBJ1-5; perhaps TRBD1 as D (5 bases). From germline, CDR1 is MDHEN and CDR2 SYDVKM. V was trimmed by 2 bases and J by 2 bases, leaving 13 bases between them. The CDR3 is 16 amino acids. In DNA, the CDR3 is TGTGCCAGCAGTTTAGAAAAACAGGCGGGCAATCAGCCCCAGCATTTT. Translating it yields CASSLEKQAGNQPQHF.

The J gene is TRBJ2-5, the V gene TRBV7-2; D remains unclear. Germline V CDR1 and CDR2: SGHTA, FQGNSA. CDR3 length: 15 amino acids. Trimming removed 1 base at V and 0 bases at J, with 9 bases between. CDR3 sequence: CASSLGVTYQETQYF. CDR3 coding DNA: TGTGCCAGCAGCTTAGGAGTGACTTACCAAGAGACCCAGTACTTC.

The CDR3, as DNA: TGCAGTGCTAAGGAACTCCTCTCTGGAAACACCATATATTTT. Protein sequence: CSAKELLSGNTIYF. The chain couples TRBV20-1 to TRBJ1-3; D is unresolved. This CDR3 comprises 14 residues. Germline V gene sequence: CDR1 DFQATT, CDR2 SNEGSKA (reference sequence). Deletions cut 4 bases from V and 0 bases from J, with 10 bases between.

The table lists this clonotype with a few counts. V is TRBV28 and J is TRBJ1-5, with a weak D call TRBD1 (5 bases). The V gene lost 5 bases and the J gene lost 6 bases, with 8 bases spanning the gap. This CDR3 is 12 amino acids long. Germline values: CDR1 MDHEN, CDR2 SYDVKM. In nucleotides, the CDR3 is TGTGCCAGCAGTGAGGGGCCTCAGCCCCAGCATTTT. The encoded protein is CASSEGPQPQHF.

The table lists this clonotype with many counts. The chain recombines TRBV28 with TRBJ1-2; D is unclear. V dropped 10 bases and J dropped 2 bases, with 11 bases sitting between them. Per the germline V gene, CDR1 is MDHEN and CDR2 is SYDVKM. The CDR3 has 12 residues. CDR3 region: CATVEGNYGYTF. The CDR3 DNA sequence: TGTGCCACGGTGGAGGGCAACTATGGCTACACCTTC.

J is TRBJ1-5 and V is TRBV19; D unresolved. Germline V gene sequence: CDR1 LNHDA, CDR2 SQIVND (reference sequence). Trimming cost V 0 bases and J 7 bases, with 7 bases left between them. The CDR3 totals 13 residues. The CDR3 spells CASSIDRAQPQHF. The CDR3 coding sequence is TGTGCCAGTAGTATAGATCGCGCGCAGCCCCAGCATTTT.

This clonotype showed up just a few times. V is TRBV20-1 and J is TRBJ2-1; 10 nucleotides match TRBD2. Germline V gives CDR1 DFQATT, CDR2 SNEGSKA (reference sequence). The CDR3 runs 18 residues. V dropped 1 base and J dropped 2; count of bases not matched to a gene: 11. CDR3 sequence reads: CSARGIPSSGRTYNEQFF. The CDR3 DNA follows: TGCAGTGCTAGAGGTATCCCCAGTAGCGGGAGGACCTACAATGAGCAGTTCTTC.

On this clonotype itself: Being one base from a much bigger clone, this may be a read error. The rearrangement links TRBV6-1 to TRBJ2-1; D gene unclear. The V end was cut by 1 base, the J end by 5 bases, with 12 bases between. This CDR3 has 15 amino acids. CDR1 and CDR2 from the germline V gene are MNHNS and SASEGT. The DNA for the CDR3 is TGTGCCAGCAGTGAAGTGCGCGTGGGTCACAATGAGCAGTTCTTC. Translating gives CASSEVRVGHNEQFF.

This clonotype was observed many times. V is TRBV15 and J is TRBJ1-5, with D hard to call. Trimming removed 0 bases from V and 2 bases from J, with 14 bases in between. The CDR3 extends over 17 amino acids. In germline, CDR1 is LNHNV, CDR2 YYDKDF (reference sequence). This CDR3 reads CATSRDLNIRGNQPQHF. For the CDR3, the DNA is TGTGCCACCAGCAGAGATTTAAACATCCGAGGCAATCAGCCCCAGCATTTT.

Concerning this clonotype: This may be a read error, as it is one base from a much larger clone. A read error is likely, as this CDR3 ends without the conserved phenylalanine or tryptophan. J is TRBJ2-5 and V is TRBV28, with D perhaps matching TRBD1 or TRBD2 (5 bases each). The germline CDR1 and CDR2 sequences are MDHEN and SYDVKM. This CDR3 spans 16 amino acids. V gave up 5 bases and J gave up 1 base, with 17 bases separating them. CDR3 DNA sequence: TGTGCCAGCAGTAGGGACGCCCCGGACATCCAAGAGACCCAGTACTTA. Translation gives CASSRDAPDIQETQYL.

This clonotype has only a few counts. The chain employs TRBV20-1 and TRBJ1-1, with D hard to call. The CDR3 loop spans 15 amino acids. V dropped 0 bases and J dropped 0 bases, with 11 bases sitting between them. The germline CDR1 and CDR2 sequences are DFQATT and SNEGSKA (reference sequence). Written as DNA, the CDR3 is TGCAGTGCTAGAGATCCGGGCCGGGTGAACACTGAAGCTTTCTTT. This sequence encodes CSARDPGRVNTEAFF.

As for this clonotype: Mismatch with germline at one junction end may stem from a read error. This sequence joins TRBV19 and TRBJ2-1, with a possible D match to TRBD1 (5 bases). The CDR3 totals 15 residues. CDR1 and CDR2 (germline): LNHDA, SQIVND (reference sequence). The CDR3 is CASMVDTSSYNDQFF. DNA for the CDR3: TGTGCCAGTATGGTGGACACCAGCTCCTACAATGATCAGTTCTTC.